This entry lists 7 T cell receptor beta chains sequenced from one sample in a study of T cell responses to AZD1222 COVID-19 vaccine. Profiling relied on immunoSEQ multiplex PCR, and the TCRdb table lists in-frame clones only, not all of them. The sample records 100,000 or so clones, about nine tenths being singletons. The sample here was peripheral blood, taken on day 0 of AZD1222 vaccination. The receptors derive from an adult in good health.

In this sample, this clone turned up a few times. The chain uses TRBV9 and TRBJ1-4, with TRBD1 matching over 9 bases. Germline values: CDR1 SGDLS, CDR2 YYNGEE. After removal of 4 bases from V and 8 bases from J, the junction contained 9 bases not matched to a gene. This CDR3 is built from 15 residues. The CDR3 loop is CASSPLTGTGEKLFF. In DNA, the CDR3 is TGTGCCAGCAGCCCCTTGACCGGGACAGGGGAAAAACTGTTTTTT.

The V gene is TRBV5-1, the J gene TRBJ1-4, with 7 bases lining up with TRBD1. Germline CDR1 and CDR2: SGHRS and YFSETQ. This CDR3 has 20 amino acids. The V gene end was trimmed by 0 bases and the J gene end by 0 bases; junction bases not matched to a gene: 14. The CDR3 spells CASSLEALRLTGTTNEKLFF. In DNA, the CDR3 is TGCGCCAGCAGCTTGGAAGCTTTACGTCTGACAGGGACAACTAATGAAAAACTGTTTTTT.

The chain couples TRBV5-1 to TRBJ1-1, with D perhaps TRBD1 (6 bases). The CDR3 sequence is 12 residues long. Germline V lookup: CDR1 SGHRS, CDR2 YFSETQ. V lost 4 bases and J 3 bases, leaving 7 bases between the germline ends. CDR3 in amino acids: CASSRGDTEAFF. CDR3 nucleotides: TGCGCCAGCAGCAGGGGGGACACTGAAGCTTTCTTT.

The CDR3 region has the DNA TGTGCCAGCAGCCGTCGGGGTGAGAGGGGGACAGTCACAGATACGCAGTATTTT. Translation gives CASSRRGERGTVTDTQYF. V usage is TRBV11-2 and J usage is TRBJ2-3, with 7 bases matching TRBD1. The CDR3 length is 18 residues. J was trimmed by 2 bases and V by 5 bases; bases with no gene match: 16. The V gene's germline CDR1 is SGHAT and CDR2 FQNNGV.

The chain couples TRBV30 to TRBJ2-1; 11 bases match TRBD2. The trim removed 0 bases at V and 10 bases at J, leaving 8 bases unmatched. Per germline, CDR1 GTSNPN and CDR2 SVGIG (reference sequence). The CDR3 length is 15 residues. This CDR3 is CAWSVLAGALREQFF. The CDR3 DNA reads as TGTGCCTGGAGTGTACTAGCGGGGGCCCTTAGGGAGCAGTTCTTC.

This clone came up once. The chain recombines TRBV7-2 with TRBJ1-6; D is unresolved. The CDR3 consists of 14 residues. Trimming removed 0 bases at V and 10 bases at J, with 10 bases between. Germline V CDR1 and CDR2: SGHTA, FQGNSA. As DNA, the CDR3 is TGTGCCAGCAGCTTAGCGGCAGGACCCTCACCCCTCCACTTT. As protein: CASSLAAGPSPLHF.

The genes are TRBV5-5 and TRBJ1-4; no clear D gene. The length of the CDR3 is 14 residues. Germline-derived CDR1 and CDR2 are SGHKS and YYEKEE (reference sequence). Trimming took off 1 base at V and 10 bases at J, with 14 bases between the two ends. CDR3 nucleotide sequence: TGTGCCAGCAGCTTGCCATCCCGAGGAGGAAAACTGTTTTTT. Its protein is CASSLPSRGGKLFF. Variable domain in full (rest from reference TRBV5-5 and TRBJ1-4): DAGVTQSPTHLIKTRGQQVTLRCSPISGHKSVSWYQQVLGQGPQFIFQYYEKEERGRGNFPDRFSARQFPNYSSELNVNALLLGDSALYLCASSLPSRGGKLFFGSGTQLSVL.